The next 31 T cell receptor beta chains were all read from a single sample in a study of blood T cell repertoires in COVID-19. This table comes from immunoSEQ multiplex PCR, and its TCRdb copy is limited to in-frame clones, with some not included. The table records tens of thousands of clones, 82% of them present only once. Sequencing input: peripheral blood. Every receptor here comes from a man aged 40-55 years with acute or convalescent COVID-19.

This CDR3 reads CSVEDPKTGGPGNTIYF. The CDR3 DNA reads TGCAGCGTTGAAGATCCCAAGACAGGGGGCCCTGGAAACACCATATATTTT. The V gene is TRBV29-1, the J gene TRBJ1-3, with 10 positions matching TRBD1. Losses at the gene ends were 0 bases for V and 2 bases for J; bases not matched to a gene: 7. Germline values: CDR1 SQVTM, CDR2 ANQGSEA. The CDR3 has 17 residues.

The chain has TRBV7-2 and TRBJ1-3; 7 bases are shared with TRBD1. The germline V gene has CDR1 SGHTA and CDR2 FQGNSA. J gave up 7 bases and V 1 base, and 4 bases lay outside the gene matches. The CDR3 runs 14 residues. The CDR3 DNA follows: TGTGCCAGCAGCTTAGGACAGGGAAGGAACACCATATATTTT. Encoded protein: CASSLGQGRNTIYF. The entire variable domain, with the rest obtained from reference TRBV7-2 and TRBJ1-3, is as follows: GAGVSQSPSNKVTEKGKDVELRCDPISGHTALYWYRQSLGQGLEFLIYFQGNSAPDKSGLPSDRFSAERTGGSVSTLTIQRTQQEDSAVYLCASSLGQGRNTIYFGEGSWLTVV.

This chain's CDR3 is CASSQPRGEQYF. CDR3 in DNA: TGTGCCAGCAGCCAGCCAAGGGGCGAGCAGTACTTC. This sequence joins TRBV3-1 (or the pseudogene TRBV3-2) and TRBJ2-7, with D possibly being TRBD1 (5 bases). The CDR3 is made up of 12 amino acids. CDR1 and CDR2 (germline): LGHDT, YNNKEL (reference sequence). V lost 3 bases to trimming and J lost 6 bases, with 9 bases between them.

The chain links TRBV28 to TRBJ2-5, with TRBD2 matching 8 bases. J was trimmed by 2 bases and V by 5 bases; bases with no gene match: 7. The CDR3 is 15 amino acids. In germline, CDR1 is MDHEN, CDR2 SYDVKM. Here the CDR3 reads CASSPSGGGQETQYF. As DNA, the CDR3 is TGTGCCAGCAGTCCGTCCGGGGGGGGGCAAGAGACCCAGTACTTC.

This clone was observed a few times. The gene calls are TRBV11-2 and TRBJ1-5; TRBD1 aligns across 7 bases. The CDR3 loop spans 13 amino acids. Trimming took 5 bases from V and 4 from J; bases not matched to a gene: 2. The germline gives CDR1 SGHAT, CDR2 FQNNGV. CDR3 DNA sequence: TGTGCCAGCAGCCGGGACAGAAATCAGCCCCAGCATTTT. Translated, it gives CASSRDRNQPQHF.

This clone occurred a few times. The gene calls are TRBV29-1 and TRBJ1-2, with 7 bases aligning to TRBD1. The CDR3 has 14 amino acids. V lost 7 bases and J lost 4; bases outside the gene matches: 12. The germline gives CDR1 SQVTM, CDR2 ANQGSEA. This CDR3 reads CSAVRQGASYGYTF. DNA for the CDR3: TGCAGCGCCGTAAGACAGGGAGCTAGCTATGGCTACACCTTC.

The V gene is TRBV11-2, the J gene TRBJ2-5; 10 bases match TRBD2. V shed 7 bases, J shed 3 bases, and the junction held 8 bases outside the gene matches. Per germline, CDR1 SGHAT and CDR2 FQNNGV. The CDR3 runs to 15 residues. The CDR3 DNA reads TGTGCCAGCACCCGCGGAGCGGGGGGGAAAGAGACCCAGTACTTC. It encodes CASTRGAGGKETQYF. Supplemented by reference TRBV11-2 and TRBJ2-5, the full variable domain reads EAGVAQSPRYKIIEKRQSVAFWCNPISGHATLYWYQQILGQGPKLLIQFQNNGVVDDSQLPKDRFSAERLKGVDSTLKIQPAKLEDSAVYLCASTRGAGGKETQYFGPGTRLLVL.

The chain employs TRBV18 and TRBJ2-4; 8 bases are shared with TRBD1. Germline CDR1 KGHSH, CDR2 LQKENI. CDR3 size: 16 residues. After removal of 3 bases from V and 7 bases from J, the junction contained 11 bases not matched to a gene. DNA for the CDR3: TGTGCCAGCTCACCGATTGGGACAGGCTCGCGGAACATTCAGTACTTC. It translates to CASSPIGTGSRNIQYF. The full variable domain, rest sourced from reference TRBV18 and TRBJ2-4, is NAGVMQNPRHLVRRRGQEARLRCSPMKGHSHVYWYRQLPEEGLKFMVYLQKENIIDESGMPKERFSAEFPKEGPSILRIQQVVRGDSAAYFCASSPIGTGSRNIQYFGAGTRLSVL.

The chain uses TRBV5-6 and TRBJ2-7, with a weak D call TRBD1 (6 bases). V was pared by 1 base and J by 9 bases, with 17 bases between. This CDR3 has 14 residues. CDR1 is SGHDT, CDR2 YYEEEE, per germline. CDR3 bases: TGTGCCAGCAGCTTGAAGGACAGACTTTTATTGCAGTACTTC. Translating it yields CASSLKDRLLLQYF.

The rearrangement links TRBV14 to TRBJ2-2; 7 nucleotides match TRBD1. The CDR3 sequence is 15 residues long. Germline assignment: CDR1 SGHDN and CDR2 FVKESK. The ends lost 3 bases at V and 3 bases at J; junction bases unmatched: 4. Here the CDR3 DNA reads TGTGCCAGCAGCCAGTTTGACAGGGACACCGGGGAGCTGTTTTTT. This translates into CASSQFDRDTGELFF.

The chain employs TRBV5-1 and TRBJ2-7; D is perhaps TRBD2 (6 bases). This CDR3 spans 15 amino acids. Trimming took 0 bases from V and 2 from J, leaving 12 bases between them. Germline CDR1 is SGHRS and CDR2 is YFSETQ. The CDR3 here is CASSLVIGGTYEQYF. CDR3 in DNA: TGCGCCAGCAGCTTGGTTATTGGAGGGACCTACGAGCAGTACTTC.

This chain uses TRBV24-1 with TRBJ1-4, with D perhaps matching TRBD1 (6 bases). The CDR3 consists of 16 residues. V was cut by 2 bases and J by 2 bases, with 11 bases left in between. Germline V gives CDR1 KGHDR, CDR2 SFDVKD. The CDR3, as DNA: TGTGCCACCAGTGATTCTCGGACAGTCACTAATGAAAAACTGTTTTTT. Its protein is CATSDSRTVTNEKLFF.

This clone was detected a few times. The rearrangement links TRBV10-2 to TRBJ1-1; no definite D call. Trimming removed 6 bases at V and 4 bases at J, with 12 bases between. In germline, CDR1 is WSHSY, CDR2 SAAADI. This CDR3 is 13 amino acids long. The DNA of the CDR3 is TGCGCCAGCAGGCGGGGTTTGGGCACTGAAGCTTTCTTT. This gives the protein CASRRGLGTEAFF.

This chain joins TRBV20-1 and TRBJ2-7; no definite D call. Per germline, CDR1 DFQATT and CDR2 SNEGSKA (reference sequence). The CDR3 totals 11 residues. V lost 4 bases and J 1 base, leaving 5 bases between the germline ends. CDR3 sequence reads: CSATNSYEQYF. For the CDR3, the DNA is TGCAGTGCTACCAATTCCTACGAGCAGTACTTC.

The chain uses TRBV4-2 and TRBJ1-4; no clear D gene. The CDR3 runs 15 residues. CDR1 and CDR2 (germline): LGHNA, YNFKEQ. V gave up 4 bases and J gave up 0 bases, with 9 bases separating them. CDR3 residues: CASSRSSATNEKLFF. DNA for the CDR3: TGTGCCAGCAGCCGGAGTTCTGCAACTAATGAAAAACTGTTTTTT.

V is TRBV9 and J is TRBJ1-3; the match to TRBD1 covers 9 bases. V lost 3 bases, J lost 7 bases, and 5 bases stayed unmatched. Germline lookup yields CDR1 SGDLS and CDR2 YYNGEE. This CDR3 spans 14 amino acids. CDR3: CASSAGQGRNTIYF. CDR3 bases: TGTGCCAGCAGCGCGGGACAGGGAAGGAACACCATATATTTT.

This chain joins TRBV30 and TRBJ1-1, with TRBD1 matching over 8 bases. V gave up 3 bases and J gave up 2 bases; unmatched junction bases: 5. This CDR3 spans 14 amino acids. Per the germline V gene, CDR1 is GTSNPN and CDR2 is SVGIG (reference sequence). CDR3 residues: CAWRDRGRNTEAFF. As DNA, the CDR3 is TGTGCCTGGAGAGACAGGGGCCGAAACACTGAAGCTTTCTTT.

DNA for the CDR3: TGTGCCAGTAGTATCTCGGCAGGGAATGAGCCCCAGCATTTT. Protein: CASSISAGNEPQHF. The chain couples TRBV19 to TRBJ1-5; D is possibly TRBD1 (5 bases). The ends were cut back, 3 bases at V and 8 bases at J, with 14 bases in the middle. The CDR3 loop spans 14 amino acids. Germline CDR1 is LNHDA and CDR2 is SQIVND (reference sequence).

This chain connects TRBV10-2 to TRBJ1-1; 9 bases map to TRBD1. The V gene end was trimmed by 4 bases and the J gene end by 11 bases; junction bases not matched to a gene: 8. The CDR3 contains 13 residues. Looked up from germline, CDR1 is WSHSY and CDR2 is SAAADI. CDR3 loop: CASSGGQGVVAFF. CDR3 in DNA: TGCGCCAGCAGTGGGGGACAGGGAGTAGTTGCTTTCTTT.

This chain connects TRBV5-1 to TRBJ1-5; the match to TRBD1 covers 8 bases. CDR3 length equals 15 residues. Germline V CDR1 and CDR2: SGHRS, YFSETQ. V lost 5 bases and J lost 3; bases outside the gene matches: 7. The CDR3 region has the DNA TGCGCCAGCAGTTACGGGACAGGCTACAATCAGCCCCAGCATTTT. Encoded protein: CASSYGTGYNQPQHF.

V and J are TRBV5-1 and TRBJ1-6; a possible D gene is TRBD1 (5 bases). Germline CDR1 and CDR2: SGHRS and YFSETQ. This CDR3 spans 16 amino acids. V dropped 2 bases and J dropped 5 bases, with 14 bases sitting between them. CDR3 sequence (DNA): TGCGCCAGCAGCTTAAGACAGTGGGAGGATAATTCACCCCTCCACTTT. This gives the protein CASSLRQWEDNSPLHF.

V gene TRBV3-1 (or the pseudogene TRBV3-2) combines with J gene TRBJ2-3; no firm D call. Germline CDR1 and CDR2: LGHDT and YNNKEL (reference sequence). The CDR3 is 13 residues long. V was trimmed by 2 bases and J by 2 bases, leaving 5 bases between them. Written as DNA, the CDR3 is TGTGCCAGCAGCCAACGGTACACAGATACGCAGTATTTT. This gives the protein CASSQRYTDTQYF.

This sequence joins TRBV27 and TRBJ2-5, with TRBD1 matching 7 bases. V lost 4 bases, J lost 1 base, and 9 bases stayed unmatched. Per germline, CDR1 MNHEY and CDR2 SMNVEV (reference sequence). CDR3 length: 16 residues. CDR3 sequence (DNA): TGTGCCAGCAGTTCCCTCGAGAGGGGGCTCCAAGAGACCCAGTACTTC. Its translation: CASSSLERGLQETQYF.

The chain employs TRBV5-5 and TRBJ1-2; 9 nucleotides agree with TRBD1. V lost 2 bases to trimming and J lost 5 bases; unmatched junction nucleotides: 13. Germline V gives CDR1 SGHKS, CDR2 YYEKEE (reference sequence). CDR3 length: 17 amino acids. The CDR3 DNA is TGTGCCAGCAGCTTACAGGGGGCATCCGCGTCGAAGTATGGCTACACCTTC. Its translation is CASSLQGASASKYGYTF.

The rearrangement uses TRBV9 and TRBJ1-2; the match to TRBD1 covers 8 bases. Germline assignment: CDR1 SGDLS and CDR2 YYNGEE. With V trimmed by 4 bases and J by 8 bases, 10 bases remained unmatched. The CDR3 covers 14 residues. In nucleotides, the CDR3 is TGTGCCAGCAGCCCTTCAGGGGGCCCAGGGGGCTACACCTTC. Translating it yields CASSPSGGPGGYTF.

J is TRBJ1-5 and V is TRBV28; 9 bases map to TRBD1. V shed 6 bases, J shed 7 bases, and the junction held 7 bases outside the gene matches. This CDR3 spans 14 amino acids. The germline CDR1 and CDR2 sequences are MDHEN and SYDVKM. CDR3 region: CASSPGQGRQPQHF. The CDR3 DNA reads TGTGCCAGCAGCCCGGGACAGGGACGGCAGCCCCAGCATTTT.

The chain employs TRBV10-1 and TRBJ2-1, with 10 bases matching TRBD2. Trimming removed 7 bases from V and 5 bases from J; junction bases left unmatched: 11. In germline, CDR1 is WNHNN, CDR2 SYGVQD (reference sequence). This CDR3 is built from 16 residues. As DNA, the CDR3 is TGCGCCAGCACCGATATCATAGCGGGGGGACACAATGAGCAGTTCTTC. Its translation is CASTDIIAGGHNEQFF.

Written as DNA, the CDR3 is TGTGCCAGCAGTTTGACAGGGTATGAAAAACTGTTTTTT. It yields the protein CASSLTGYEKLFF. The chain joins TRBV7-9 to TRBJ1-4, with TRBD1 identical over 7 bases. This CDR3 is built from 13 residues. J gave up 6 bases and V 6 bases, and 4 bases lay outside the gene matches. Germline CDR1 SEHNR, CDR2 FQNEAQ (reference sequence).

V is TRBV6-5 and J is TRBJ1-5, with a weak D call TRBD1 (5 bases). The CDR3 runs 14 residues. Germline CDR1 is MNHEY and CDR2 is SVGAGI. CDR3 in amino acids: CAVGGVGSNQPQHF. The CDR3 nucleotides read TGTGCTGTGGGGGGGGTAGGGAGCAATCAGCCCCAGCATTTT.

The CDR3 DNA is TGCGCCAGCAGCGGGCCTCTGCGGGGCACTGAAGCTTTCTTT. It codes for CASSGPLRGTEAFF. The chain uses TRBV4-1 and TRBJ1-1; no clear D. This CDR3 has 14 residues. With 5 bases removed from V and 4 bases from J, the gap between germline ends came to 14 bases. CDR1 and CDR2 (germline): MGHRA, YSYEKL.

The V and J genes are TRBV29-1 and TRBJ1-2; tentatively, D is TRBD1 (6 bases). The ends were cut back, 4 bases at V and 4 bases at J, with 16 bases in the middle. Per germline, CDR1 SQVTM and CDR2 ANQGSEA. The CDR3 length is 14 residues. As DNA, the CDR3 is TGCAGCGTTGCTGATGGCAGGGGTGTCTATGGCTACACCTTC. Protein product: CSVADGRGVYGYTF. Full variable domain (remainder filled in from reference TRBV29-1 and TRBJ1-2): SAVISQKPSRDICQRGTSLTIQCQVDSQVTMMFWYRQQPGQSLTLIATANQGSEATYESGFVIDKFPISRPNLTFSTLTVSNMSPEDSSIYLCSVADGRGVYGYTFGSGTRLTVV.